This record concerns one T cell receptor (beta chain) sequence. Its matching antigen is unknown. The source of the sample is a study of regulatory T cells in long-lasting Graves disease. Findings and caveats of the study: In persistent patients, shared public clonotypes (about 2,800) outnumbered those in new patients (around 1,000).

The CDR3 spans 15 residues. Germline V gene sequence: CDR1 WSHSY, CDR2 SAAADI. V was trimmed by 0 bases and J by 2 bases, leaving 10 bases between them. The time point was: persistent/refractory GD, antithyroid drugs over 5 years with positive TRAb. RNA from PBMCs was the source of the TCR library. The TCR beta library used iRepertoire HTBI primers with Arm-PCR amplification of CDR3. How the authors handled the data: The samples included under 75 TRBV and 14 to 15 TRBJ segments. TCRdb re-analysed the multiplex PCR reads in MiXCR, keeping a single row per CDR3 protein. The V and J calls were not made by the authors but by TCRdb's processing. The sample holds approximately 400,000 distinct CDR3 sequences, about 20% seen once.

Sequenced here: peripheral blood mononuclear cells (PBMCs), sampled when the disease was refractory, from a patient treated with antithyroid drugs. The J gene is TRBJ1-2, the V gene TRBV10-2, with D hard to call. This receptor was identified in a female donor with Graves disease. CDR3 nucleotide sequence: TGCGCCAGCAGTGAGTCGAAACGGATCAACTATGGCTACACCTTC. Its protein product is CASSESKRINYGYTF.